The 9 T cell receptor beta chains reported below all come from one sample, sequenced in a study of fetal regulatory T cell absence and autoimmunity. Profiled with immunoSEQ multiplex PCR; TCRdb holds only in-frame clones, not every one. The data contain tens of thousands of clones, roughly 80% of them seen just once; the ten biggest clones take up around 0.43%. The source material was cord blood. These receptors were obtained from a newborn boy with IPEX syndrome.

The rearrangement uses TRBV7-8 and TRBJ2-7; 7 bases are shared with TRBD2. Trimming removed 3 bases from V and 3 bases from J; junction bases left unmatched: 8. Germline V gives CDR1 SGHVS, CDR2 FQNEAQ. The CDR3 sequence is 15 residues long. The CDR3 DNA is TGTGCCAGCAGCTTCCGTTCCGCGGGGGACTACGAGCAGTACTTC. Translating it yields CASSFRSAGDYEQYF.

The chain links TRBV14 to TRBJ2-7, with 7 bases identical to TRBD1. The CDR3 consists of 15 residues. The V gene end was trimmed by 5 bases and the J gene end by 4 bases; junction bases not matched to a gene: 11. The V gene's germline CDR1 is SGHDN and CDR2 FVKESK. The CDR3 DNA reads as TGTGCCAGCAGCACAACAGGGGTGGGTATGTACGAGCAGTACTTC. This codes for CASSTTGVGMYEQYF. Looking up the rest from reference TRBV14 and TRBJ2-7 gives the full variable domain: EAGVTQFPSHSVIEKGQTVTLRCDPISGHDNLYWYRRVMGKEIKFLLHFVKESKQDESGMPNNRFLAERTGGTYSTLKVQPAELEDSGVYFCASSTTGVGMYEQYFGPGTRLTVT.

The chain uses TRBV10-3 and TRBJ1-3, with unresolved D. V was trimmed by 2 bases and J by 0 bases, leaving 8 bases between them. This CDR3 is 15 amino acids long. Germline CDR1 ENHRY, CDR2 SYGVKD. Written as DNA, the CDR3 is TGTGCCATCAGTGAGGGGAGCGACTCTGGAAACACCATATATTTT. This translates into CAISEGSDSGNTIYF.

The chain recombines TRBV30 with TRBJ2-2; a possible D gene is TRBD1 (6 bases). CDR1 and CDR2 (germline): GTSNPN, SVGIG (reference sequence). V lost 4 bases, J lost 5 bases, and 17 bases lay in between. This CDR3 has 15 residues. The CDR3 here is CAWTMGARHTGELFF. The CDR3 DNA is TGTGCCTGGACCATGGGGGCTAGACATACCGGGGAGCTGTTTTTT.

This clone was observed a few times. The V and J genes are TRBV25-1 and TRBJ1-2; TRBD1 matches at 12 bases. CDR3 size: 16 residues. The germline CDR1 and CDR2 sequences are MGHDK and SYGVNS. The J segment lost 9 bases and the V segment lost 2 bases, leaving 10 bases of the junction unmatched. CDR3 sequence reads: CASSEIRGDRGQSYTF. DNA for the CDR3: TGTGCCAGCAGTGAAATTAGGGGGGACAGGGGGCAGAGCTACACCTTC.

There are a few counts of this clone. The V gene is TRBV11-2, the J gene TRBJ2-7; the D is unclear. CDR3 size: 11 residues. CDR1 SGHAT and CDR2 FQNNGV come from the germline V gene. The ends were cut back, 5 bases at V and 2 bases at J, with 4 bases in the middle. The DNA of the CDR3 is TGTGCCAGCAGCCTCCCCTACGAGCAGTACTTC. The encoded protein is CASSLPYEQYF.

This chain joins TRBV2 and TRBJ2-7, with D unclear. Germline CDR1 and CDR2: SNHLY and FYNNEI. This CDR3 contains 14 residues. Trimming removed 1 base from V and 2 bases from J, with 9 bases in between. CDR3: CASSEVDRPYEQYF. In nucleotides, the CDR3 is TGTGCCAGCAGTGAAGTGGACCGACCCTACGAGCAGTACTTC.

The chain combines TRBV7-2 with TRBJ2-7; 7 bases line up with TRBD2. Trimming cost V 0 bases and J 3 bases; bases outside gene matches: 2. This CDR3 comprises 14 residues. Germline lookup yields CDR1 SGHTA and CDR2 FQGNSA. CDR3 nucleotides: TGTGCCAGCAGCTTAGCGGGGGGGAACTACGAGCAGTACTTC. The encoded protein is CASSLAGGNYEQYF.

This rearrangement joins TRBV6-5 to TRBJ2-7; 9 nucleotides align to TRBD1. The CDR3 contains 15 residues. Germline CDR1 is MNHEY and CDR2 is SVGAGI. Trimming removed 7 bases from V and 3 bases from J; junction bases left unmatched: 10. The CDR3 is CASTAYRDRVYEQYF. Here the CDR3 DNA reads TGTGCCAGCACGGCATACCGGGACAGGGTCTACGAGCAGTACTTC.